These T cell receptor beta chains were read from a single sample in a study of T-cell memory formation after mild COVID-19. TCRdb analysed the 5' RACE reads with MiXCR anew, one entry per CDR3 protein. The sample includes under 600,000 distinct CDR3 sequences, less than 25% of them seen just once. The sample was PBMCs or a T cell subset sorted from them (not recorded which). All receptors come from an adult woman who had mild COVID-19 (a few samples of this study predate the infection). Cell type and time point are not known. Each CDR3 is given with its conserved first and last residue. A D gene is named only where the DNA matches it firmly. The size field is filled for only some rows; it gives once, few, many or a size class.

13 TRBJ2-1 TRBV11-1 TRBD2 few TGTGCCAGCAGACGAGCGGGGGTAACAGAGCAGTTCTTC CASRRAGVTEQFF
16 TRBJ2-2 TRBV5-6 - - TGTGCCAGCAGCTTGGAATACTACGCGAACACCGGGGAGCTGTTTTTT CASSLEYYANTGELFF
12 TRBJ1-5 TRBV12-3/TRBV12-4 TRBD1 - TGTGCCAGCACCGCTGGGCAGGGGGGTTTGCATTTT CASTAGQGGLHF
16 TRBJ2-5 TRBV4-1 TRBD2 few TGCGCCAGCAGCCAAGACGCAGCGGGGGCGATCGAGACCCAGTACTTC CASSQDAAGAIETQYF
13 TRBJ2-3 TRBV3-1 - many TGTGCCAGCAGCCGACAGGGCACAGATACGCAGTATTTT CASSRQGTDTQYF
14 TRBJ2-3 TRBV12-3/TRBV12-4 - - TGTGCCAGCAGTTTTGAGAGAGCAGAAGATACGCAGTATTTT CASSFERAEDTQYF
15 TRBJ2-7 TRBV4-3 - few TGCGCCAGCAGCCCTAGATGGGACTCCAACTACGAGCAGTACTTC CASSPRWDSNYEQYF
16 TRBJ2-1 TRBV7-9 TRBD2 few TGTGCCAGCAGCTTCGTCCCGGGACTAGGTCCGGTTGAGCAGTTCTTC CASSFVPGLGPVEQFF
16 TRBJ1-2 TRBV5-8 TRBD1 - TGTGCCAGCAGCGCATTCCTGGACAGGGCAAACTATGGCTACACCTTC CASSAFLDRANYGYTF
14 TRBJ2-7 TRBV24-1 - many TGTGCCACCAGTTCCAGAACCGAGCCTTGGCAGCAGTACTTC CATSSRTEPWQQYF
14 TRBJ1-4 TRBV12-3/TRBV12-4 - - TGTGCCAGCAGTTTCCAGTCAGCTAATGAAAAACTGTTTTTT CASSFQSANEKLFF
16 TRBJ2-3 TRBV6-2/TRBV6-3 TRBD2 - TGTGCCAGCAGTTACTCTAGCGGGAGAAGGACAGATACGCAGTATTTT CASSYSSGRRTDTQYF
14 TRBJ2-4 TRBV20-1 - - TGCAGTGCTAGGTGGGCCGCGGGGAAAAACATTCAGTACTTC CSARWAAGKNIQYF
15 TRBJ2-7 TRBV7-8 TRBD1 few TGTGCCAGCAGCAGACGTACAGGGGTGATGTACGAGCAGTACTTC CASSRRTGVMYEQYF
14 TRBJ2-1 TRBV12-3/TRBV12-4 - - TGTGCCAGCAGTACATTCGGGACACACAATGAGCAGTTCTTC CASSTFGTHNEQFF
13 TRBJ1-2 TRBV12-3/TRBV12-4 - few TGTGCCAGCACCACAGGAGGGAATCATGGCTACACCTTC CASTTGGNHGYTF
15 TRBJ2-5 TRBV7-2 - few TGTGCCAGCAGCCGCGCCGGGACGGTGGTTGAGACCCAGTACTTC CASSRAGTVVETQYF
15 TRBJ2-1 TRBV4-1 - few TGCGCCAGCAGCCACGGGGGCGGTACCTACAATGAGCAGTTCTTC CASSHGGGTYNEQFF
16 TRBJ1-1 TRBV7-8 TRBD1 few TGTGCCAGCAGCTTAGTTGGTGGACAGGGATACACTGAAGCTTTCTTT CASSLVGGQGYTEAFF
15 TRBJ2-5 TRBV24-1 - - TGTGCCACCAGTGATTTTGAGGGGGTAGAAGAGACCCAGTACTTC CATSDFEGVEETQYF
14 TRBJ2-2 TRBV24-1 TRBD1 few TGTGCCACCAGCCTGACAGGGGGCACCGGGGAGCTGTTTTTT CATSLTGGTGELFF
18 TRBJ2-1 TRBV7-2 TRBD2 - TGTGCCAGCAGCTTAGAGTCTAGCGGGGGGTTCTCCTACAATGAGCAGTTCTTC CASSLESSGGFSYNEQFF
16 TRBJ1-3 TRBV7-2 - few TGTGCCAGCAGCTCCACTCCACCCAGCTCTGGAAACACCATATATTTT CASSSTPPSSGNTIYF
15 TRBJ2-3 TRBV5-5 TRBD1 - TGTGCCAGCTATTTAAGGGGGCGCGGTACAGATACGCAGTATTTT CASYLRGRGTDTQYF
18 TRBJ2-2 TRBV27 TRBD1 few TGTGCCAGCAGTCCGGACAGGGGGGACCGATTGAACACCGGGGAGCTGTTTTTT CASSPDRGDRLNTGELFF
14 TRBJ2-4 TRBV15 - - TGTGCCACCAGCAGAGATCTTCCTGAAAACATTCAGTACTTC CATSRDLPENIQYF
16 TRBJ2-5 TRBV7-9 - few TGTGCCAGCAGCTTAGGAGGGACACCGGAGGAAGAGACCCAGTACTTC CASSLGGTPEEETQYF
15 TRBJ2-3 TRBV2 - - TGTGCCAGCAGTGAATTACCCTCTAGCACAGATACGCAGTATTTT CASSELPSSTDTQYF
13 TRBJ1-5 TRBV25-1 - - TGTGCCAGCCCGGTCGGGGCAAATCAGCCCCAGCATTTT CASPVGANQPQHF
12 TRBJ1-2 TRBV20-1 - - TGCAGTGCCCTACACGGGACCTATGGCTACACCTTC CSALHGTYGYTF
11 TRBJ2-3 TRBV14 - - TGTGCCAGCAGCCACGTAAATACGCAGTATTTT CASSHVNTQYF
15 TRBJ1-5 TRBV19 - - TGTGCCAGTCGGGAGGGGGGTGCAGGCAATCAGCCCCAGCATTTT CASREGGAGNQPQHF
12 TRBJ2-1 TRBV3-1 TRBD1 - TGTGCCAGCAGCCAAGGGGACAGGGAGCCGTTCTTC CASSQGDREPFF
14 TRBJ2-7 TRBV18 - few TGTGCCAGCTCACCACCTCTTAGGACCTCCGAGCAGTACTTC CASSPPLRTSEQYF
14 TRBJ2-5 TRBV4-1 - - TGCGCCAGCAGCCAATTCCCAGGGAGGGAGACCCAGTACTTC CASSQFPGRETQYF
14 TRBJ2-7 TRBV5-6 TRBD1 - TGTGCCAGCATCCGAGACAGGGACCCCTACGAGCAGTACTTC CASIRDRDPYEQYF
15 TRBJ2-7 TRBV7-2 TRBD2 - TGTGCCAGCAGCTCGGGGCCTAGCGGGAGTTACGAGCAGTACTTC CASSSGPSGSYEQYF
13 TRBJ1-2 TRBV6-2/TRBV6-3 TRBD1 - TGTGCCAGCAGTTACGATGACAGGGTCGGCTACACCTTC CASSYDDRVGYTF
15 TRBJ2-1 TRBV5-1 TRBD2 - TGCGCCAGCTGCTCCGGGACTAGCGGGAGCAATGAGCAGTTCTTC CASCSGTSGSNEQFF
14 TRBJ1-4 TRBV12-3/TRBV12-4 - few TGTGCCAGCAGTTTAGAGACAGTGGGCGAAAAACTGTTTTTT CASSLETVGEKLFF
14 TRBJ1-1 TRBV3-1 - many TGTGCCAGCAGCCCGCAGGGTGGTGGCACTGAAGCTTTCTTT CASSPQGGGTEAFF
17 TRBJ2-2 TRBV5-1 TRBD1 few TGCGCCAGCAGCTTGGCCAGACAGGGGGCGAACACCGGGGAGCTGTTTTTT CASSLARQGANTGELFF
13 TRBJ2-1 TRBV7-2 TRBD2 few TGTGCCAGCAGAAGACGGGGGGGTAATGAGCAGTTCTTC CASRRRGGNEQFF
17 TRBJ2-1 TRBV5-1 TRBD2 once TGCGCCAGCAGCCCACTAGCGAGCGGGTCCAGTTACAAAGAGCAGTTCTTC CASSPLASGSSYKEQFF
12 TRBJ2-3 TRBV11-3 - few TGTGCCAGCAGCTTTAAGGGGGGACCGCAGTATTTT CASSFKGGPQYF
14 TRBJ2-7 TRBV29-1 TRBD1 few TGCAGCGTTGAAGATAGGACAGGGACGTACGAGCAGTACTTC CSVEDRTGTYEQYF
16 TRBJ2-1 TRBV4-2 TRBD1 few TGTGCCAGCAGTAGGGACAGGGGTCTGACCTACAATGAGCAGTTCTTC CASSRDRGLTYNEQFF
17 TRBJ2-7 TRBV24-1 TRBD2 - TGTGCCACCAGTGATCGCAAGACTAGCGGGAGGCCCTACGAGCAGTACTTC CATSDRKTSGRPYEQYF
15 TRBJ2-5 TRBV9 - - TGTGCCAGCGCGTGGGGGGGCCGCCTAGGAGAGACCCAGTACTTC CASAWGGRLGETQYF